This entry is about one T cell receptor (beta chain). What it binds is unknown. In the original processing: ImmunoSEQ junction-only sequences lacked quality scores, so their filtering differed. Sequencing used immunoSEQ multiplex PCR; TCRdb keeps in-frame clones, though not all of them. The DNA was the basis for D and trimming; V, J and clone size are from that table. The table shows a few hundred thousand clones, with over 65% occurring only once. This CDR3 contains 11 residues. V lost 7 bases and J lost 3, with 3 bases in between. Per germline, CDR1 MNHNY and CDR2 SVGAGI (reference sequence). This entry belongs to a study of shared clonotypes between healthy human individuals. Study-wide points: Sharing of clonotypes among donors was expected to vary with sequencing depth. The study found lower generation probabilities in non-shared clonotypes than in those shared by all four donors. The donor pool, a small one, limited the genetic and exposure-history diversity represented.

The chain is built from TRBV6-6 and TRBJ2-2; D gene ambiguous. The sample comprised memory CD4+ T cells sorted from blood. Described subset: CD45RA-negative fraction. The sequence came from a man between 25 and 39 years old in good health. This chain's CDR3 is CASKDTGELFF. CDR3 DNA sequence: TGTGCCAGCAAGGACACCGGGGAGCTGTTTTTT.